This T cell receptor beta chain was documented in a study of blood T cell repertoires in COVID-19. Study context: Samples taken during acute and convalescent COVID-19 were collected in the United States, Italy and Spain. In each case, the material was cDNA or gDNA derived from T cells, B-cell-depleted T cells, or PBMCs.

This CDR3 has 15 amino acids. Germline lookup yields CDR1 MDHEN and CDR2 SYDVKM. Trimming shortened V by 4 bases and J by 2 bases, and 14 bases separated the two germline ends. TCRdb's copy holds only in-frame clones and misses some; the assay was immunoSEQ multiplex PCR. The sample consists of over 250,000 clones, about 88% of them appearing once. The receptor's source is a man in his fifties or sixties who had recovered from COVID-19. The chain recombines TRBV28 with TRBJ1-1; D might be TRBD1 (5 bases). Sequenced: peripheral blood. CDR3 loop: CASSSTGSRNTEAFF. CDR3 nucleotide sequence: TGTGCCAGCAGTTCTACAGGATCCCGAAACACTGAAGCTTTCTTT.